The 28 T cell receptor beta chains reported below all come from one sample, sequenced in a study of T cell changes during pregnancy in multiple sclerosis. Clones were read by immunoSEQ multiplex PCR, and TCRdb kept only the in-frame ones, dropping some. The sample consists of more than 35,000 clones, 85% to 95% of them appearing once. The sample consisted of CD8+ T cells from peripheral blood mononuclear cells, taken in the third trimester of pregnancy. The receptor source for this set is a female donor with multiple sclerosis, enrolled in a pregnancy study.

J is TRBJ2-1 and V is TRBV4-1; 9 positions match TRBD2. Germline V gene data show CDR1 as MGHRA and CDR2 as YSYEKL. V lost 2 bases to trimming and J lost 8 bases; unmatched junction nucleotides: 10. The CDR3 contains 16 residues. The CDR3: CASSQMFAGGADEQFF. The CDR3 coding sequence is TGCGCCAGCAGCCAAATGTTTGCGGGGGGGGCGGATGAGCAGTTCTTC.

By sample share, this clone is medium-sized. The junction shows a germline mismatch at one end, possibly a read error. This chain links TRBV7-7 with TRBJ2-5; TRBD2 might be the D (6 bases). Germline V lookup: CDR1 SSHAT, CDR2 FNYEAQ (reference sequence). The CDR3 runs to 14 residues. Written as DNA, the CDR3 is TGTGCTAGCAGCCCTATCGGGGGTGGAGAGACCCAGTACTTC. Translating gives CASSPIGGGETQYF. Full variable domain (rest looked up from reference TRBV7-7 and TRBJ2-5): GAGVSQSPRYKVTKRGQDVTLRCDPISSHATLYWYQQALGQGPEFLTYFNYEAQPDKSGLPSDRFSAERPEGSISTLTIQRTEQRDSAMYRCASSPIGGGETQYFGPGTRLLVL.

This chain links TRBV6-1 with TRBJ2-1; no clear D. Trimming stripped 4 bases from V and 0 bases from J, with 7 bases between. The CDR3 contains 14 residues. From germline, CDR1 is MNHNS and CDR2 SASEGT. CDR3 sequence: CASSVESSYNEQFF. In DNA form, the CDR3 reads TGTGCCAGCAGTGTTGAGAGCTCCTACAATGAGCAGTTCTTC.

The chain carries TRBV13 and TRBJ1-2, with D tentatively TRBD1 (6 bases). The CDR3 has 13 amino acids. V was trimmed by 6 bases and J by 9 bases, leaving 17 bases between them. Germline V CDR1 and CDR2: PRHDT, FYEKMQ (reference sequence). CDR3 coding DNA: TGTGCCAGCAGTCAAGAAGGGGGTATAAGCTACACCTTC. This translates into CASSQEGGISYTF.

The chain has TRBV27 and TRBJ1-5, with D possibly being TRBD1 (6 bases). Germline CDR1 and CDR2: MNHEY and SMNVEV (reference sequence). The V end lost 0 bases, the J end lost 8 bases, and 14 bases lay between the germline ends. The CDR3 has 15 residues. The CDR3 is CASSLSRGALEPQHF. CDR3 nucleotide sequence: TGTGCCAGCAGTTTATCCCGGGGGGCTTTAGAGCCCCAGCATTTT.

The chain couples TRBV13 to TRBJ2-3; TRBD2 might be the D (6 bases). Germline V lookup: CDR1 PRHDT, CDR2 FYEKMQ (reference sequence). This CDR3 contains 16 residues. The V end lost 4 bases, the J end lost 2 bases, and 16 bases lay between the germline ends. This CDR3 reads CASSSPSGELTDTQYF. The CDR3, as DNA: TGTGCCAGCAGCTCACCTTCGGGGGAGCTCACAGATACGCAGTATTTT.

The gene calls are TRBV15 and TRBJ2-6; 7 nucleotides agree with TRBD1. Trimming removed 2 bases from V and 2 bases from J; junction bases left unmatched: 0. CDR3 size: 15 residues. The V gene's germline CDR1 is LNHNV and CDR2 YYDKDF (reference sequence). The CDR3 region has the DNA TGTGCCACCAGCAGACAGGGGGCTGGGGCCAACGTCCTGACTTTC. This codes for CATSRQGAGANVLTF.

This rearrangement joins TRBV4-2 to TRBJ2-2; D uncertain. CDR1 is LGHNA, CDR2 YNFKEQ, per germline. The CDR3 runs to 13 residues. V shed 1 base and J shed 6 bases, with 6 bases lying between them. This CDR3 reads CASSQAGAGELFF. Written as DNA, the CDR3 is TGTGCCAGCAGCCAAGCAGGCGCCGGGGAGCTGTTTTTT.

The V and J genes are TRBV2 and TRBJ1-6, with a tentative D call TRBD1 (6 bases). V lost 7 bases and J lost 15, with 25 bases in between. Germline lookup yields CDR1 SNHLY and CDR2 FYNNEI. This CDR3 spans 15 amino acids. Here the CDR3 DNA reads TGTGCCAGCACCCCGGGACACCCGGTCCGATATCTCCTCCACTTT. As protein: CASTPGHPVRYLLHF.

The rearrangement joins TRBV2 to TRBJ2-7, with TRBD1 matching over 10 bases. This CDR3 has 17 amino acids. V was pared by 8 bases and J by 2 bases, with 15 bases of the junction left unmatched. CDR1 is SNHLY and CDR2 is FYNNEI in the germline V gene. This CDR3 is CASGDWDRGAGAYEQYF. DNA for the CDR3: TGTGCCAGCGGGGACTGGGACAGGGGAGCTGGTGCCTACGAGCAGTACTTC. The full variable domain, in which reference TRBV2 and TRBJ2-7 provide the parts outside the CDR3, is EPEVTQTPSHQVTQMGQEVILRCVPISNHLYFYWYRQILGQKVEFLVSFYNNEISEKSEIFDDQFSVERPDGSNFTLKIRSTKLEDSAMYFCASGDWDRGAGAYEQYFGPGTRLTVT.

This chain joins TRBV2 and TRBJ1-1; D unresolved. CDR1 and CDR2 from the germline V gene are SNHLY and FYNNEI. V shed 7 bases and J shed 2 bases, with 8 bases lying between them. This CDR3 is built from 12 residues. DNA of the CDR3: TGTGCCAGCACCCATCCCAACACTGAAGCTTTCTTT. This codes for CASTHPNTEAFF.

In this sample, this clone turned up once. The chain carries TRBV27 and TRBJ2-1, with D possibly TRBD1 on 5 matching bases. CDR3 length: 16 amino acids. Germline loops: CDR1 MNHEY, CDR2 SMNVEV (reference sequence). With 6 bases removed from V and 9 bases from J, the gap between germline ends came to 24 bases. The CDR3 DNA is TGTGCCAGCAGCAGATCCAGGGCCCGATGGACAATTGAGCAGTTCTTC. The encoded protein is CASSRSRARWTIEQFF.

This clone has a single count. The genes are TRBV10-1 and TRBJ2-7, with D uncertain. The V end lost 8 bases, the J end lost 9 bases, and 14 bases lay between the germline ends. The CDR3 is 11 amino acids. Germline CDR1 reads WNHNN; CDR2 reads SYGVQD (reference sequence). CDR3 sequence: CASPGNVGQYF. CDR3 DNA: TGCGCCAGCCCAGGCAACGTCGGGCAGTACTTC.

The V and J genes are TRBV6-5 and TRBJ2-5; the match to TRBD1 covers 8 bases. CDR1 and CDR2 from the germline V gene are MNHEY and SVGAGI. The CDR3 covers 15 residues. Losses at the gene ends were 4 bases for V and 5 bases for J; bases not matched to a gene: 9. CDR3 bases: TGTGCCAGCAGTTCCTTGACAGGGGATGCGGAGACCCAGTACTTC. Protein product: CASSSLTGDAETQYF.

V and J are TRBV21-1 and TRBJ2-2; TRBD2 reflects the table's D call only, with no check against the DNA. TRBV21-1 is tagged as a pseudogene. This CDR3 region has 15 residues. The DNA of the CDR3 is TGTGCCAGCAGCAAAAAGGTGGGGGGCACCGGGGAGCTGTTTTTT. Protein sequence: CASSKKVGGTGELFF.

The chain employs TRBV9 and TRBJ2-3, with a tentative D call TRBD1 (5 bases). The CDR3 consists of 14 residues. The V and J ends lost 3 bases and 2 bases respectively, with 10 bases between them. From germline, CDR1 is SGDLS and CDR2 YYNGEE. CDR3: CASSARENTDTQYF. CDR3 nucleotide sequence: TGTGCCAGCAGCGCCAGGGAAAACACAGATACGCAGTATTTT.

This clone showed up just once. V and J are TRBV9 and TRBJ1-5; 7 bases fit TRBD1. V shed 1 base, J shed 7 bases, and the junction held 11 bases outside the gene matches. Germline CDR1 is SGDLS and CDR2 is YYNGEE. The length of the CDR3 is 16 residues. The CDR3 DNA reads as TGTGCCAGCAGCGTATCAACAGGGGAAGGGGGACAGCCCCAGCATTTT. As protein: CASSVSTGEGGQPQHF.

This chain joins TRBV27 and TRBJ1-2; the match to TRBD1 covers 7 bases. The CDR3 covers 16 residues. V trimming: 4 bases; J trimming: 1 base; junction bases outside the gene matches: 9. CDR1 is MNHEY and CDR2 is SMNVEV in the germline V gene (reference sequence). CDR3 DNA: TGTGCCAGCAGTTGGCAAAAGGGGGCGGGTAACTATGGCTACACCTTC. Translating it yields CASSWQKGAGNYGYTF.

CDR3 sequence reads: CASSSGTFPEKLFF. The CDR3 DNA follows: TGTGCCAGCAGTTCAGGGACATTCCCCGAAAAACTGTTTTTT. V is TRBV13 and J is TRBJ1-4, with D perhaps matching TRBD1 (6 bases). V dropped 6 bases and J dropped 8 bases, with 16 bases sitting between them. In germline, CDR1 is PRHDT, CDR2 FYEKMQ (reference sequence). The CDR3 length is 14 residues.

This CDR3 reads CAISDSSGGRNTGELFF. The CDR3 DNA sequence: TGTGCCATCAGTGACTCTAGCGGGGGCCGGAACACCGGGGAGCTGTTTTTT. J is TRBJ2-2 and V is TRBV10-3; 10 nucleotides align to TRBD2. The CDR3 is 17 residues long. CDR1 ENHRY and CDR2 SYGVKD come from the germline V gene. Germline trimming cut 3 bases from V and 1 base from J; bases unmatched to any gene: 5.

This chain links TRBV2 with TRBJ2-3; TRBD2 is a possible D gene (6 bases). Trimming stripped 10 bases from V and 2 bases from J, with 16 bases between. This CDR3 has 14 residues. The germline V gene has CDR1 SNHLY and CDR2 FYNNEI. In nucleotides, the CDR3 is TGTGCCAAGAGTGGGGGGTCCCCCACAGATACGCAGTATTTT. Protein: CAKSGGSPTDTQYF. The full variable domain, rest sourced from reference TRBV2 and TRBJ2-3, is EPEVTQTPSHQVTQMGQEVILRCVPISNHLYFYWYRQILGQKVEFLVSFYNNEISEKSEIFDDQFSVERPDGSNFTLKIRSTKLEDSAMYFCAKSGGSPTDTQYFGPGTRLTVL.

The sample holds a few counts of this clone. The rearrangement links TRBV30 to TRBJ1-1, with D perhaps TRBD1 (5 bases). Germline loops: CDR1 GTSNPN, CDR2 SVGIG (reference sequence). The V end lost 5 bases, the J end lost 0 bases, and 7 bases lay between the germline ends. CDR3 size: 12 residues. CDR3 loop: CAWDSLNTEAFF. In nucleotides, the CDR3 is TGTGCCTGGGACAGCTTGAACACTGAAGCTTTCTTT.

The genes are TRBV4-1 and TRBJ1-1, with a possible D match to TRBD1 (5 bases). V shed 5 bases and J shed 0 bases, with 10 bases lying between them. The CDR3 has 14 amino acids. Germline values: CDR1 MGHRA, CDR2 YSYEKL. CDR3 loop: CASSETAMNTEAFF. CDR3 sequence (DNA): TGCGCCAGCAGCGAGACAGCCATGAACACTGAAGCTTTCTTT.

The table lists this clone with a count of one. This chain uses TRBV6-5 with TRBJ2-7; 10 positions agree with TRBD1. CDR1 MNHEY and CDR2 SVGAGI come from the germline V gene. Trimming took 1 base from V and 5 from J; bases not matched to a gene: 5. This CDR3 has 15 residues. CDR3 coding DNA: TGTGCCAGCAGTTACTTGACAGGGGGCATCAACGAGCAGTACTTC. It translates to CASSYLTGGINEQYF.

The V call is TRBV27, the J call TRBJ1-4; 7 bases fit TRBD1. Looked up from germline, CDR1 is MNHEY and CDR2 is SMNVEV (reference sequence). The CDR3 is 13 residues long. With 5 bases clipped from V and 4 bases from J, the junction kept 1 base outside the gene matches. The CDR3 spells CASSGQVNEKLFF. As DNA, the CDR3 is TGTGCCAGCAGTGGACAGGTTAATGAAAAACTGTTTTTT.

This rearrangement joins TRBV15 to TRBJ2-2; 7 bases line up with TRBD1. V gave up 9 bases and J gave up 1 base; unmatched junction bases: 8. The CDR3 loop spans 15 amino acids. Germline loops: CDR1 LNHNV, CDR2 YYDKDF (reference sequence). The CDR3 region has the DNA TGTGCCACTACAGACAGGGCGCAGAACACCGGGGAGCTGTTTTTT. Translated: CATTDRAQNTGELFF. Based on the CDR3 plus reference TRBV15 and TRBJ2-2, the full variable domain is DAMVIQNPRYQVTQFGKPVTLSCSQTLNHNVMYWYQQKSSQAPKLLFHYYDKDFNNEADTPDNFQSRRPNTSFCFLDIRSPGLGDTAMYLCATTDRAQNTGELFFGEGSRLTVL.

V gene TRBV2 combines with J gene TRBJ1-2, with unresolved D. The CDR3 is 15 amino acids. Trimming removed 3 bases at V and 3 bases at J, with 14 bases between. CDR1 and CDR2 from the germline V gene are SNHLY and FYNNEI. The CDR3 sequence: CASSELHSKDYGYTF. CDR3 DNA: TGTGCCAGCAGTGAGCTCCACAGTAAGGACTATGGCTACACCTTC.

The chain couples TRBV9 to TRBJ2-1; TRBD2 is a possible D gene (6 bases). CDR1 and CDR2 (germline): SGDLS, YYNGEE. The V end lost 0 bases, the J end lost 7 bases, and 11 bases lay between the germline ends. The CDR3 extends over 14 amino acids. CDR3 protein: CASSVGGGTNEQFF. The CDR3 bases are TGTGCCAGCAGCGTAGGGGGTGGGACTAATGAGCAGTTCTTC.